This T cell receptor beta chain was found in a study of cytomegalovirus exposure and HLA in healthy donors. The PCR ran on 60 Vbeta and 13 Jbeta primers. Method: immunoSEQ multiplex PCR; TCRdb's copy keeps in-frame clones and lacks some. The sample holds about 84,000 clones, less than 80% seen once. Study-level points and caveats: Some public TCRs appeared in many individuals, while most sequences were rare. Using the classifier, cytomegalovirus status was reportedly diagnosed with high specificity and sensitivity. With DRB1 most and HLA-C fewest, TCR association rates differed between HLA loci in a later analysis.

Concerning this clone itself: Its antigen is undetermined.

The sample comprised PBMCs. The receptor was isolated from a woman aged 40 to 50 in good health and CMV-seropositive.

The CDR3 coding sequence is TGTGCCAGCAGTAGGCGGGGAGGGCGGGGATACGAGCAGTACTTC. Translated, it gives CASSRRGGRGYEQYF. The V call is TRBV28, the J call TRBJ2-7, with 7 bases identical to TRBD2. CDR1 MDHEN and CDR2 SYDVKM come from the germline V gene. The CDR3 runs to 15 residues. V trimming: 5 bases; J trimming: 4 bases; junction bases outside the gene matches: 11.